A single sample is the source of the 24 T cell receptor beta chains below, sequenced in a study of CXCR3-negative and CXCR3-positive naive CD8 T cells. It was by 5' RACE with UMI labels that the TRB cDNA libraries were prepared. TCRdb reprocessed the 5' RACE reads, with one entry per CDR3 protein and no DNA. The sample totals about 48,000 distinct CDR3 sequences. Sequencing was carried out using memory CD8+ T cells from blood. These receptors all stem from a human donor in good health. Some clones in this sample may be carry-over from other donors' samples.

The V and J genes are TRBV12-3 or TRBV12-4 and TRBJ2-7; TCRdb outputs TRBD2, but without DNA this stays unchecked. This CDR3 spans 14 amino acids. The CDR3 is CASSLLGGNYEQYF.

This chain links TRBV20-1 with TRBJ1-1. The CDR3 sequence is 13 residues long. Germline V gene data show CDR1 as DFQATT and CDR2 as SNEGSKA (reference sequence). The CDR3 protein is CSARGGRETEAFF.

The chain has TRBV30 and TRBJ2-2; TCRdb's D call of TRBD1 is untestable without DNA. Per the germline V gene, CDR1 is GTSNPN and CDR2 is SVGIG (reference sequence). This CDR3 contains 12 residues. The CDR3 region is CAWTGDTGELFF.

This chain uses TRBV20-1 with TRBJ2-1; without DNA, the TCRdb call of TRBD1 cannot be checked. This CDR3 contains 15 residues. The germline V gene has CDR1 DFQATT and CDR2 SNEGSKA (reference sequence). CDR3 in amino acids: CSAVARDRGPNEQFF.

The gene calls are TRBV24-1 and TRBJ2-3. This CDR3 comprises 13 residues. Germline V lookup: CDR1 KGHDR, CDR2 SFDVKD. CDR3 amino acids: CATSDLSADTQYF.

V is TRBV20-1 and J is TRBJ2-7; TCRdb lists TRBD1, though no DNA is available to test this call. Germline lookup yields CDR1 DFQATT and CDR2 SNEGSKA (reference sequence). The length of the CDR3 is 14 residues. The chain's CDR3 is CSASSGGGPYEQYF.

The V gene is TRBV18, the J gene TRBJ2-5; with no DNA, the TCRdb D assignment of TRBD2 cannot be verified. This CDR3 contains 16 residues. Germline V gives CDR1 KGHSH, CDR2 LQKENI. This CDR3 reads CASSPPSRTIQETQYF.

This sequence joins TRBV6-4 and TRBJ2-3; with no DNA, the TCRdb D assignment of TRBD2 cannot be verified. The germline V gene encodes CDR1 MRHNA and CDR2 SNTAGT. The CDR3 is 15 residues long. The CDR3 is CASSEEGQGTDTQYF.

The rearrangement joins TRBV29-1 to TRBJ2-3; as DNA is missing, the TRBD2 call by TCRdb cannot be tested. There are 15 residues in the CDR3. In germline, CDR1 is SQVTM, CDR2 ANQGSEA. CDR3 protein: CSVEVAGDNTDTQYF.

The V call is TRBV9, the J call TRBJ2-5; TCRdb designates TRBD1, a call that cannot be tested without DNA. In germline, CDR1 is SGDLS, CDR2 YYNGEE. This CDR3 spans 14 amino acids. This CDR3 reads CASSVENRAETQYF.

The rearrangement joins TRBV7-9 to TRBJ2-7; TCRdb returns TRBD1, unconfirmable since there is no DNA. The CDR3 loop spans 14 amino acids. CDR1 is SEHNR and CDR2 is FQNEAQ in the germline V gene (reference sequence). Here the CDR3 reads CASSGADRVYEQYF.

The rearrangement links TRBV4-3 to TRBJ2-7; the D gene TCRdb calls, TRBD1, cannot be checked with no DNA. The CDR3 has 15 residues. In germline, CDR1 is LGHNA, CDR2 YSLEER. The CDR3 sequence is CASSQGTDSSYEQYF.

V and J are TRBV29-1 and TRBJ2-7; TCRdb lists TRBD1, though no DNA is available to test this call. The CDR3 totals 13 residues. The germline CDR1 and CDR2 sequences are SQVTM and ANQGSEA. CDR3 sequence reads: CSVRDISSYEQYF.

V usage is TRBV28 and J usage is TRBJ2-3; TCRdb indicates TRBD1, and absent DNA this call remains unverified. CDR3 length: 13 amino acids. Germline values: CDR1 MDHEN, CDR2 SYDVKM. The CDR3 protein is CASRTGGTDTQYF.

The V call is TRBV19, the J call TRBJ2-2; TCRdb's assignment of TRBD2 cannot be checked, as there is no DNA. This CDR3 is built from 14 residues. The germline V gene has CDR1 LNHDA and CDR2 SQIVND (reference sequence). CDR3 residues: CASRGGLDTGELVF.

The V gene is TRBV28, the J gene TRBJ2-5; TCRdb indicates TRBD1, and absent DNA this call remains unverified. Germline lookup yields CDR1 MDHEN and CDR2 SYDVKM. The CDR3 totals 13 residues. The CDR3: CASSPDRGRTQYF. Looking up the rest from reference TRBV28 and TRBJ2-5 gives the full variable domain: DVKVTQSSRYLVKRTGEKVFLECVQDMDHENMFWYRQDPGLGLRLIYFSYDVKMKEKGDIPEGYSVSREKKERFSLILESASTNQTSMYLCASSPDRGRTQYFGPGTRLLVL.

The rearrangement links TRBV7-9 to TRBJ2-7; TCRdb lists TRBD2, though no DNA is available to test this call. Germline V CDR1 and CDR2: SEHNR, FQNEAQ (reference sequence). There are 16 residues in the CDR3. CDR3 protein: CASSRRLAGGSYEQYF.

The rearrangement links TRBV12-3 or TRBV12-4 to TRBJ2-5; no DNA is available, so the TRBD1 call from TCRdb remains unchecked. The CDR3 is 14 amino acids. The CDR3 loop is CASSSGTGQETQYF.

The chain joins TRBV7-9 to TRBJ1-1. Germline-derived CDR1 and CDR2 are SEHNR and FQNEAQ (reference sequence). CDR3 length equals 16 residues. CDR3: CASSWPSLDGNTEAFF.

The V gene is TRBV6-5, the J gene TRBJ2-5. The CDR3 runs 13 residues. Per germline, CDR1 MNHEY and CDR2 SVGAGI. The CDR3 is CASRDIAEETQYF.

This chain joins TRBV27 and TRBJ1-1; TCRdb designates TRBD1, a call that cannot be tested without DNA. Germline V gene sequence: CDR1 MNHEY, CDR2 SMNVEV (reference sequence). The CDR3 is made up of 13 amino acids. The CDR3 protein is CASGTGAGTEAFF.

V and J are TRBV4-1 and TRBJ2-1. The CDR3 contains 13 residues. Germline CDR1 reads MGHRA; CDR2 reads YSYEKL. This CDR3 reads CASSQDYGDEQFF.

J is TRBJ2-1 and V is TRBV6-5; without DNA, the TCRdb call of TRBD2 cannot be checked. The length of the CDR3 is 14 residues. CDR1 and CDR2 (germline): MNHEY, SVGAGI. The CDR3 is CASSFSGDEDEQFF.

The chain couples TRBV29-1 to TRBJ2-3; TCRdb indicates TRBD1, and absent DNA this call remains unverified. CDR1 SQVTM and CDR2 ANQGSEA come from the germline V gene. This CDR3 comprises 16 residues. The chain's CDR3 is CSVEGGVGVPTDTQYF.